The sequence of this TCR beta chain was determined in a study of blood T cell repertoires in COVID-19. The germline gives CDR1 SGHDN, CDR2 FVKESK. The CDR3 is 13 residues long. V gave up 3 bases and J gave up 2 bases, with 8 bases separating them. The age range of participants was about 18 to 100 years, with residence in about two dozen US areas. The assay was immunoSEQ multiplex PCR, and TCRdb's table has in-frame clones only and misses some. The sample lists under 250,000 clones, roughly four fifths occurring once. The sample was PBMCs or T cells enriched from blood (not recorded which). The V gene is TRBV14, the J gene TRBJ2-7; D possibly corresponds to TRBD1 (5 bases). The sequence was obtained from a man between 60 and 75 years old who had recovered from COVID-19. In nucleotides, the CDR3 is TGTGCCAGCAGCCAGCAACAGGCCTACGAGCAGTACTTC. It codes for CASSQQQAYEQYF.